This T cell receptor beta chain was observed in a study of cytomegalovirus exposure and HLA in healthy donors (dated by TCRdb to about 2017). In the study overall: According to a later analysis, the approximately 130 validation repertoires were produced on the same platform as the 666 repertoires of the first cohort. The study aimed to test whether signatures of past pathogen exposure could be identified by cataloging public T cell receptors. Besides the first cohort of roughly 640 subjects, a separate validation cohort made up of 120 different subjects was used. The study combined high-throughput TCR immunosequencing, statistical association of individual TCRs with disease status, and machine learning to predict cytomegalovirus infection status.

Worth noting for this clone: No antigen is known for it. One base away there is no much larger clone; base qualities are not given.

The cysteine opens and the phenylalanine closes a CDR3 of 16 amino acids. CDR3 DNA only is kept here, 48 bases in frame from base 1. From the germline V gene, CDR1 is MNHNS and CDR2 is SASEGT. V loses 1 base at its end and J loses 2 bases; junction bases beyond the gene matches: 3. What the authors observed across the whole study: Across donors, most TCR sequences were observed very rarely, whereas some public TCRs were present in many individuals. According to the authors, the approach could potentially be generalized to other disease states and immunological phenotypes. Three of the identified cytomegalovirus-associated TCR beta chains were confirmed in vitro to be specific for cytomegalovirus antigens. The classifier was reported to diagnose cytomegalovirus status with high specificity and sensitivity in both the original cohort and the validation cohort. In the study, some 180 TCR beta chains were listed as associated with cytomegalovirus. A later analysis had no HLA typing for the validation cohort, so co-occurrence there was scored across all 130 or so repertoires. Subsequent analysis determined that TCRs grouped into clusters in the first cohort also showed a tendency toward co-occurrence across the 130 or so validation repertoires, and 85% to 95% of cluster scores exceeded 0.

Separate from the roughly 650-subject first cohort, the validation cohort of about 120 subjects was the group to which the donors belonged. The library was made by the immunoSEQ multiplex PCR assay. Per the original workflow: A statistical classification framework was built to diagnose cytomegalovirus status from the catalog of TCR beta chain sequences. As stored in TCRdb, this immuneACCESS dataset retains in-frame rearrangements with V and J assigned. A fraction of the clones does not appear; measured against another copy, unresolved V genes explain less than half of the discrepancy, and the remainder lacks a known reason. V, J and clone size derive from that table, while D and trimming were established from the DNA sequence. This sample is represented by approximately 58,000 clones; just under 95% of them were singletons. The top ten clonotypes cover approximately 2.3% of the sample.

What was sequenced was PBMCs. The V and J segments used are TRBV6-1 and TRBJ1-5, with 9 central nucleotides matching TRBD1. This sequence was found in a man between 18 and 29 years old in good health and CMV-seronegative. The base sequence is TGTGCCAGCAGTGAAGGGACAGGGGTTGGCAATCAGCCCCAGCATTTT. Translated, this gives CASSEGTGVGNQPQHF.